Each of the 32 T cell receptor beta chains below was sequenced from the same sample in a study of sequential checkpoint blockade in melanoma. As to treatment: randomized to nivolumab then ipilimumab (arm A) or the reverse (arm B). Profiling relied on immunoSEQ multiplex PCR, and the TCRdb table lists in-frame clones only, not all of them. The sample shows about 15,000 clones, around 77% of them seen only once. The sequences come from CD8+ T cells sorted from blood (inferred from file names), collected from a patient given nivolumab and ipilimumab in sequence. The source of these receptors is a human donor with melanoma.

J is TRBJ2-3 and V is TRBV9; a weak D match, TRBD1 (5 bases). This CDR3 has 16 residues. Trimming took 3 bases from V and 5 from J, leaving 19 bases between them. Germline CDR1 is SGDLS and CDR2 is YYNGEE. The CDR3 region is CASSARVHGLVDTQYF. CDR3 sequence (DNA): TGTGCCAGCAGCGCCAGGGTTCACGGGTTGGTAGATACGCAGTATTTT.

This clone appeared a few times. V usage is TRBV6-4 and J usage is TRBJ1-2, with TRBD1 matching over 9 bases. Trimming took 2 bases from V and 4 from J; bases not matched to a gene: 5. Germline assignment: CDR1 MRHNA and CDR2 SNTAGT. This CDR3 comprises 15 residues. The DNA for the CDR3 is TGTGCCAGCAGTGACGGGGACAGGGAACCCTATGGCTACACCTTC. This translates into CASSDGDREPYGYTF.

This clone was recorded once. Other DNA sequences in this specimen translate into the identical CDR3. V and J are TRBV23-1 and TRBJ1-6, with TRBD1 identical over 9 bases. TRBV23-1 is assigned to the ORF class and has an uncertain function. The V gene end was trimmed by 5 bases and the J gene end by 7 bases; junction bases not matched to a gene: 0. The CDR3 is made up of 13 amino acids. CDR3 bases: TGCGCCAGCAGTGGACAGGGGAATTCACCCCTCCACTTT. Protein product: CASSGQGNSPLHF.

The V gene is TRBV7-2, the J gene TRBJ2-1; 7 bases agree with TRBD2. The trim removed 4 bases at V and 7 bases at J, leaving 19 bases unmatched. The CDR3 is 18 residues long. CDR1 is SGHTA, CDR2 FQGNSA, per germline. In DNA form, the CDR3 reads TGTGCCAGCAGCTCCCGGGGTCTCGGGAGGAACGATTTGAATGAGCAGTTCTTC. Residues: CASSSRGLGRNDLNEQFF.

The V and J genes are TRBV28 and TRBJ2-7; 9 bases are shared with TRBD1. The germline gives CDR1 MDHEN, CDR2 SYDVKM. Unmatched junction bases numbered 8, after V lost 6 bases and J lost 2 bases. The CDR3 spans 15 residues. Written as DNA, the CDR3 is TGTGCCAGCAGCTCTCGGACAGGGGAGGCCTACGAGCAGTACTTC. Translation: CASSSRTGEAYEQYF. Drawing the rest from reference TRBV28 and TRBJ2-7, the complete variable domain is DVKVTQSSRYLVKRTGEKVFLECVQDMDHENMFWYRQDPGLGLRLIYFSYDVKMKEKGDIPEGYSVSREKKERFSLILESASTNQTSMYLCASSSRTGEAYEQYFGPGTRLTVT.

The chain has TRBV7-8 and TRBJ2-5; 7 bases line up with TRBD1. In germline, CDR1 is SGHVS, CDR2 FQNEAQ. This CDR3 region has 13 residues. The V gene end was trimmed by 6 bases and the J gene end by 4 bases; junction bases not matched to a gene: 5. CDR3 residues: CASRKTGAETQYF. CDR3 DNA: TGTGCCAGCAGAAAAACAGGGGCAGAGACCCAGTACTTC.

The V gene is TRBV4-1, the J gene TRBJ2-2, with TRBD2 as a possible D gene (5 bases). The germline V gene encodes CDR1 MGHRA and CDR2 YSYEKL. The CDR3 is made up of 15 amino acids. Trimming left V 1 base short and J 5 bases short, with 11 bases between. The CDR3 here is CASSQVEGSTGELFF. CDR3 DNA sequence: TGCGCCAGCAGCCAAGTTGAAGGGAGTACCGGGGAGCTGTTTTTT.

The CDR3 loop reads CASSDSSLAGGPRGETQYF. The CDR3 DNA sequence: TGTGCCAGCAGTGACTCGAGTCTAGCGGGGGGCCCGAGGGGAGAGACCCAGTACTTC. This rearrangement joins TRBV6-4 to TRBJ2-5; 11 positions match TRBD2. CDR3 length: 19 residues. V was pared by 0 bases and J by 4 bases, with 13 bases of the junction left unmatched. Germline-derived CDR1 and CDR2 are MRHNA and SNTAGT.

The rearrangement joins TRBV6-1 to TRBJ1-1, with 7 nucleotides matching TRBD1. V was pared by 7 bases and J by 4 bases, with 9 bases of the junction left unmatched. The CDR3 covers 14 residues. Germline lookup yields CDR1 MNHNS and CDR2 SASEGT. The CDR3, as DNA: TGTGCCAGCACCGATACAGGGGAGGTCACTGAAGCTTTCTTT. Translating it yields CASTDTGEVTEAFF.

This clone came up once. The chain employs TRBV27 and TRBJ2-5, with D hard to call. Germline CDR1 reads MNHEY; CDR2 reads SMNVEV (reference sequence). V lost 8 bases and J 5 bases, leaving 15 bases between the germline ends. The length of the CDR3 is 13 residues. In DNA form, the CDR3 reads TGTGCCAGCGCTTCACTAAGCAGCGAGACCCAGTACTTC. This codes for CASASLSSETQYF.

The rearrangement joins TRBV2 to TRBJ2-2; D may be TRBD1 (6 bases). CDR1 is SNHLY and CDR2 is FYNNEI in the germline V gene. The CDR3 loop spans 15 amino acids. The ends were cut back, 9 bases at V and 0 bases at J, with 14 bases in the middle. The CDR3 protein is CASASGQTNTGELFF. DNA for the CDR3: TGTGCCAGTGCATCAGGACAGACGAACACCGGGGAGCTGTTTTTT.

CDR3 nucleotide sequence: TGTGCCATCAGTGGTGCAGGGGGCACAGACCTCTACGAGCAGTACTTC. Protein sequence: CAISGAGGTDLYEQYF. The chain couples TRBV10-3 to TRBJ2-7, with 8 bases matching TRBD1. V shed 4 bases, J shed 3 bases, and the junction held 11 bases outside the gene matches. CDR3 length: 16 residues. Per germline, CDR1 ENHRY and CDR2 SYGVKD.

The chain recombines TRBV27 with TRBJ2-1, with TRBD2 matching over 10 bases. Germline V gene sequence: CDR1 MNHEY, CDR2 SMNVEV (reference sequence). This CDR3 is built from 15 residues. Losses at the gene ends were 4 bases for V and 8 bases for J; bases not matched to a gene: 8. For the CDR3, the DNA is TGTGCCAGCAGTTCTGAAGCGGGGGGGCAAGATGAGCAGTTCTTC. The encoded protein is CASSSEAGGQDEQFF.

The chain has TRBV6-5 and TRBJ2-7; D not certain. With 8 bases removed from V and 3 bases from J, the gap between germline ends came to 8 bases. CDR1 and CDR2 (germline): MNHEY, SVGAGI. This CDR3 has 11 residues. The CDR3 loop reads CASGLYYEQYF. CDR3 sequence (DNA): TGTGCCAGCGGCCTTTACTACGAGCAGTACTTC.

V is TRBV4-1 and J is TRBJ2-1; TRBD1 matches at 12 bases. The ends lost 2 bases at V and 6 bases at J; junction bases unmatched: 8. Looked up from germline, CDR1 is MGHRA and CDR2 is YSYEKL. This CDR3 region has 17 residues. The CDR3 nucleotides are TGCGCCAGCAGCCAATCTGCCGGGACAGGGGGCTCCAATGAGCAGTTCTTC. It encodes CASSQSAGTGGSNEQFF.

By sample share, this clone is medium-sized. V is TRBV19 and J is TRBJ2-7, with 7 bases lining up with TRBD1. The CDR3 extends over 16 amino acids. Germline CDR1 reads LNHDA; CDR2 reads SQIVND (reference sequence). V shed 1 base and J 6 bases; nucleotides not matched to a gene: 12. CDR3 in amino acids: CASSIGSGQFLGEQYF. The DNA for the CDR3 is TGTGCCAGTAGTATAGGGTCGGGACAGTTCCTTGGCGAGCAGTACTTC. Drawing the rest from reference TRBV19 and TRBJ2-7, the complete variable domain is DGGITQSPKYLFRKEGQNVTLSCEQNLNHDAMYWYRQDPGQGLRLIYYSQIVNDFQKGDIAEGYSVSREKKESFPLTVTSAQKNPTAFYLCASSIGSGQFLGEQYFGPGTRLTVT.

V and J are TRBV4-2 and TRBJ2-2, with TRBD1 matching over 8 bases. CDR3 size: 15 residues. Looked up from germline, CDR1 is LGHNA and CDR2 is YNFKEQ. V dropped 0 bases and J dropped 8; count of bases not matched to a gene: 5. The CDR3 coding sequence is TGTGCCAGCAGCCAAGATCCAGGGGGCGGAGGGGAGCTGTTTTTT. Its translation is CASSQDPGGGGELFF.

The chain carries TRBV30 and TRBJ1-2; unclear D gene. Germline lookup yields CDR1 GTSNPN and CDR2 SVGIG (reference sequence). The CDR3 is made up of 10 amino acids. Trimming took off 7 bases at V and 6 bases at J, with 9 bases between the two ends. CDR3 sequence (DNA): TGTGCCTTAGGTCAGGATGGCTACACCTTC. This gives the protein CALGQDGYTF.

This clone was detected only a few times. V gene TRBV6-1 combines with J gene TRBJ1-5, with no clear D. Deletions cut 5 bases from V and 1 base from J, with 12 bases between. The germline CDR1 and CDR2 sequences are MNHNS and SASEGT. The CDR3 has 15 amino acids. In nucleotides, the CDR3 is TGTGCCAGCAGTCGGGTCAACTTAAGCAATCAGCCCCAGCATTTT. Its translation: CASSRVNLSNQPQHF.

V and J are TRBV9 and TRBJ2-1; 9 positions agree with TRBD2. After removal of 0 bases from V and 4 bases from J, the junction contained 11 bases not matched to a gene. Germline V gene data show CDR1 as SGDLS and CDR2 as YYNGEE. The CDR3 loop spans 18 amino acids. This CDR3 reads CASSVGSGTSPFYNEQFF. The CDR3 nucleotides are TGTGCCAGCAGCGTAGGATCCGGGACTAGCCCTTTTTACAATGAGCAGTTCTTC.

This chain uses TRBV7-6 with TRBJ1-5, with D possibly TRBD1 on 5 matching bases. Trimming took off 4 bases at V and 3 bases at J, with 10 bases between the two ends. Germline-derived CDR1 and CDR2 are SGHVS and FNYEAQ. The CDR3 totals 14 residues. The CDR3: CASSYGGYNQPQHF. For the CDR3, the DNA is TGTGCCAGCAGCTACGGGGGGTACAATCAGCCCCAGCATTTT.

This clone came up a few times. The chain joins TRBV10-3 to TRBJ2-7, with TRBD1 matching 7 bases. Looked up from germline, CDR1 is ENHRY and CDR2 is SYGVKD. This CDR3 has 14 amino acids. Losses at the gene ends were 0 bases for V and 7 bases for J; bases not matched to a gene: 6. CDR3 DNA: TGTGCCATCAGTGAGTCCAGAACAGGGGAAGAGCAGTACTTC. Protein sequence: CAISESRTGEEQYF.

CDR3 sequence reads: CASSRRDWDNEQFF. CDR3 DNA: TGTGCCAGCAGTCGCCGGGACTGGGACAATGAGCAGTTCTTC. V gene TRBV6-5 combines with J gene TRBJ2-1; perhaps TRBD2 as D (6 bases). V was trimmed by 5 bases and J by 5 bases, leaving 13 bases between them. CDR3 length: 14 residues. Germline V CDR1 and CDR2: MNHEY, SVGAGI.

This clone has a handful of counts. The chain is built from TRBV12-2 and TRBJ1-2; the D segment call TRBD1 is taken from the table without a DNA check. TRBV12-2 is flagged as a pseudogene. This CDR3 spans 13 amino acids. DNA of the CDR3: TGTGCAAGTCGCTTTTCGACAGCACCTGGCTACACCTTC. As protein: CASRFSTAPGYTF.

In this sample, this clone turned up a few times. V gene TRBV29-1 combines with J gene TRBJ2-3; possible D gene TRBD1, 6 bases. CDR3 length: 12 residues. CDR1 and CDR2 from the germline V gene are SQVTM and ANQGSEA. The V gene lost 7 bases and the J gene lost 3 bases, with 11 bases spanning the gap. This chain's CDR3 is CSGVTGTDTQYF. The CDR3 nucleotides are TGCAGCGGAGTAACAGGGACAGATACGCAGTATTTT.

This clone came up once. At one end the junction does not follow the germline gene, possibly because of a read error. This chain uses TRBV5-6 with TRBJ1-4, with 12 bases lining up with TRBD1. Germline V lookup: CDR1 SGHDT, CDR2 YYEEEE. There are 18 residues in the CDR3. The CDR3 bases are TGTGCCAGCAGCTGGGGGACAGGGGGCGACTCAACGAATGAAAAACTGTTTTTT. Its protein is CASSWGTGGDSTNEKLFF.

V usage is TRBV9 and J usage is TRBJ1-2; 8 bases line up with TRBD1. The V segment lost 3 bases and the J segment 8 bases; nucleotides outside the gene matches: 6. The CDR3 covers 13 residues. Germline assignment: CDR1 SGDLS and CDR2 YYNGEE. CDR3 nucleotide sequence: TGTGCCAGCAGCGCAGGGGGCGCGGAGGGCTACACCTTC. It encodes CASSAGGAEGYTF. The whole variable domain, remainder taken from reference TRBV9 and TRBJ1-2, is DSGVTQTPKHLITATGQRVTLRCSPRSGDLSVYWYQQSLDQGLQFLIQYYNGEERAKGNILERFSAQQFPDLHSELNLSSLELGDSALYFCASSAGGAEGYTFGSGTRLTVV.

The chain couples TRBV6-5 to TRBJ1-4; the match to TRBD1 covers 9 bases. Germline values: CDR1 MNHEY, CDR2 SVGAGI. Unmatched junction bases numbered 10, after V lost 6 bases and J lost 8 bases. The CDR3 is made up of 15 amino acids. CDR3 sequence: CASRTGTGFGEKLFF. CDR3 coding DNA: TGTGCCAGCAGGACTGGGACAGGGTTTGGCGAAAAACTGTTTTTT.

This chain uses TRBV6-4 with TRBJ2-2; D call uncertain. Germline CDR1 reads MRHNA; CDR2 reads SNTAGT. Trimming removed 0 bases from V and 3 bases from J, with 5 bases in between. The CDR3 extends over 14 amino acids. As DNA, the CDR3 is TGTGCCAGCAGTGACTCGTCGGACACCGGGGAGCTGTTTTTT. This translates into CASSDSSDTGELFF.

CDR3 sequence: CASSPGLAGFLDTQYF. The CDR3 nucleotides are TGTGCCAGTAGTCCCGGGTTAGCGGGATTCCTAGATACGCAGTATTTT. The J gene is TRBJ2-3, the V gene TRBV19, with 8 bases identical to TRBD2. The V gene end was trimmed by 5 bases and the J gene end by 5 bases; junction bases not matched to a gene: 12. This CDR3 spans 16 amino acids. Per germline, CDR1 LNHDA and CDR2 SQIVND (reference sequence).

This clone was picked up a small number of times. CDR3 sequence (DNA): TGTGCCAGCAGTCCCTCATTGGTGTCGGACACTGAAGCTTTCTTT. It specifies CASSPSLVSDTEAFF. This sequence joins TRBV28 and TRBJ1-1; D gene uncertain. V dropped 5 bases and J dropped 3 bases, with 16 bases sitting between them. This CDR3 spans 15 amino acids. Germline CDR1 MDHEN, CDR2 SYDVKM.

The chain is built from TRBV7-9 and TRBJ1-2; the D gene is possibly TRBD1 (5 bases). The CDR3 loop spans 14 amino acids. Germline V gene data show CDR1 as SEHNR and CDR2 as FQNEAQ (reference sequence). V lost 1 base, J lost 7 bases, and 13 bases lay in between. The CDR3 sequence is CASSLVGDYTGYTF. The CDR3 nucleotides read TGTGCCAGCAGCTTAGTGGGGGACTATACTGGCTACACCTTC.